Sequencing of this T cell receptor (beta chain) was carried out in a study of CD8 T cells in ankylosing spondylitis. Study results and limitations: Blood of patients with ankylosing spondylitis appeared to be characterized by a TCR beta motif of several highly homologous variants. Certain motif variants had earlier been reported in reactive arthritis synovial fluid and blood.

For TCR beta, libraries came from quantitative 5'-RACE with molecular barcodes. A single record per CDR3 protein comes from TCRdb applying MiXCR to the 5' RACE reads. Of 300,000 to 400,000 distinct CDR3 sequences listed, 20% to 25% are singletons. The CDR3 is 11 residues long. Germline V CDR1 and CDR2: SNHLY, FYNNEI. V was trimmed by 9 bases and J by 5 bases, leaving 10 bases between them. This clonotype was observed a few times. The target antigen is unknown. The sequenced sample consisted of blood, either unsorted or a sorted T cell fraction (not recorded which). The J gene is TRBJ2-5, the V gene TRBV2; D is unclear. The receptor was isolated from a male donor with ankylosing spondylitis. CDR3 in amino acids: CARDLGETQYF. The CDR3, as DNA: TGTGCCAGAGACCTAGGGGAGACCCAGTACTTC. The entire variable domain, with the rest obtained from reference TRBV2 and TRBJ2-5, is as follows: EPEVTQTPSHQVTQMGQEVILRCVPISNHLYFYWYRQILGQKVEFLVSFYNNEISEKSEIFDDQFSVERPDGSNFTLKIRSTKLEDSAMYFCARDLGETQYFGPGTRLLVL.